This T cell receptor (beta chain) was retrieved from a study of cytotoxic CD8 clonotypes in ibrutinib-treated CLL. Overall study context: Response sampling came at median about a year of treatment, ranging about 6 to 36 months. The study, taken as a whole, reports: Rare overall, public clonotypes shrank or held steady under therapy. Baseline-level clonality went beyond age-matched healthy donors and moved in step with circulating CD8+ T-cell counts.

As to this clone: What it recognizes is unknown.

Produced via immunoSEQ multiplex PCR; TCRdb's table is partial and in-frame only. The sample lists 55,000 to 80,000 clones, approximately 57% occurring once. This CDR3 comprises 18 residues. Unmatched junction bases numbered 11, after V lost 3 bases and J lost 0 bases. Germline V gene sequence: CDR1 SGHKS, CDR2 YYEKEE (reference sequence). Roughly 1.9 micrograms of genomic DNA from cryopreserved PBMCs went into TCR beta libraries. The chain recombines TRBV5-5 with TRBJ1-1, with TRBD1 identical over 10 bases. This TCR was sampled from a human donor with chronic lymphocytic leukemia. Sequences were derived from PBMCs, sampled after 12 months of ibrutinib treatment. The chain's CDR3 is CASSYRPGQGFLNTEAFF. The CDR3 nucleotides are TGTGCCAGCAGCTACCGTCCGGGACAGGGGTTCTTGAACACTGAAGCTTTCTTT.